One sample yielded the 5 T cell receptor beta chains listed below, sequenced in a study of blood T cells in healthy people across ages. The use of a sample-barcoded 5' primer and a J-beta primer mix characterized a second PCR of roughly 7 to 12 cycles. TCRdb reprocessed the 5' RACE reads via MiXCR and lists one record per CDR3 protein. The sample has around 1.5 million distinct CDR3 sequences; around 59% are singletons. Sequencing was performed on blood. Every receptor here comes from a man aged 18 to 30 in good health.

V usage is TRBV14 and J usage is TRBJ2-1; D is uncertain. From germline, CDR1 is SGHDN and CDR2 FVKESK. The ends were cut back, 1 base at V and 9 bases at J, with 13 bases in the middle. CDR3 length equals 14 residues. CDR3: CASSQGLRVSEQFF. As DNA, the CDR3 is TGTGCCAGCAGCCAAGGGTTAAGGGTGTCTGAGCAGTTCTTC. The variable domain in full, with the rest retrieved from reference TRBV14 and TRBJ2-1, is EAGVTQFPSHSVIEKGQTVTLRCDPISGHDNLYWYRRVMGKEIKFLLHFVKESKQDESGMPNNRFLAERTGGTYSTLKVQPAELEDSGVYFCASSQGLRVSEQFFGPGTRLTVL.

The CDR3 region is CASSSVRGGRAKAFF. The CDR3 nucleotides read TGTGCCAGCAGCTCGGTCCGGGGGGGGCGAGCTAAAGCTTTCTTT. This chain connects TRBV7-9 to TRBJ1-1, with TRBD1 as a possible D gene (6 bases). The length of the CDR3 is 15 residues. Germline V gives CDR1 SEHNR, CDR2 FQNEAQ (reference sequence). The V end lost 4 bases, the J end lost 9 bases, and 21 bases lay between the germline ends.

This clonotype occurred a few times. This CDR3 is CASSPGGPGQYF. CDR3 DNA: TGTGCCAGCAGCCCAGGGGGGCCTGGGCAGTACTTC. The rearrangement uses TRBV12-3 or TRBV12-4 and TRBJ2-4, with a weak D call TRBD1 (7 bases). Trimming took 6 bases from V and 13 from J, leaving 16 bases between them. There are 12 residues in the CDR3.

J is TRBJ2-1 and V is TRBV9; the match to TRBD1 covers 10 bases. This CDR3 has 16 amino acids. V lost 0 bases, J lost 3 bases, and 3 bases stayed unmatched. Germline V gene lookup returns CDR1 SGDLS and CDR2 YYNGEE. This CDR3 is CASSVAWTGGYNEQFF. CDR3 sequence (DNA): TGTGCCAGCAGCGTAGCCTGGACAGGGGGCTACAATGAGCAGTTCTTC.

This clonotype has more than one count but fewer than ten. V gene TRBV5-1 combines with J gene TRBJ2-2; 11 bases match TRBD1. This CDR3 comprises 16 residues. The germline CDR1 and CDR2 sequences are SGHRS and YFSETQ. J lost 4 bases, V lost 4 bases, and 6 bases had no gene match. CDR3 in DNA: TGCGCCAGCAGCGTCGGACAGGGGGCGAGCACCGGGGAGCTGTTTTTT. It codes for CASSVGQGASTGELFF.